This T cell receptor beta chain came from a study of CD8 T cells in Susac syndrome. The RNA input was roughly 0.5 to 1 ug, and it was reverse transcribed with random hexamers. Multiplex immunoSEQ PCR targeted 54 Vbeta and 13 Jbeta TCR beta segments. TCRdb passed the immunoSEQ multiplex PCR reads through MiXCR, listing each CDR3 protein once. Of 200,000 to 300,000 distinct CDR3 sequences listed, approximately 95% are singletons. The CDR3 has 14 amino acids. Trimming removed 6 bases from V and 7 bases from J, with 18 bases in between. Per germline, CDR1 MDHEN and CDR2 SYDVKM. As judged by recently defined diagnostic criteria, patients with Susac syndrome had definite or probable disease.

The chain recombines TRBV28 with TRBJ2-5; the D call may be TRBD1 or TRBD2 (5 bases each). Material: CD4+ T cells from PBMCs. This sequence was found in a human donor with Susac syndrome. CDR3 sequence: CASSASRDPGTQYF. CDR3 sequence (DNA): TGTGCCAGCAGCGCCTCCCGGGACCCAGGGACCCAGTACTTC. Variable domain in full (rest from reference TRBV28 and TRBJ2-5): DVKVTQSSRYLVKRTGEKVFLECVQDMDHENMFWYRQDPGLGLRLIYFSYDVKMKEKGDIPEGYSVSREKKERFSLILESASTNQTSMYLCASSASRDPGTQYFGPGTRLLVL.